This T cell receptor (beta chain) was observed in a study of Ad26.COV2.S vaccination and SARS-CoV-2 variants. Across the study: Ad26.COV2.S was injected intramuscularly once or twice, 56 days apart.

The table lists this clone with a few counts. Treatment: approximately 18 received Ad26.COV2.S at low or high dose, single or two shots; five or six received placebo; per-sample allocation not given. Sampling happened 63 days after the first vaccine or placebo injection. Measured with immunoSEQ multiplex PCR; TCRdb has only the in-frame clones, and not every one. The sample holds approximately 360,000 clones, under 90% seen once. Sequenced material: peripheral blood, taken in a trial of Ad26.COV2.S vaccine versus placebo. This sequence was found in a person between 18 and 60 years old who received the Ad26.COV2.S COVID-19 vaccine or a placebo.

CDR3 sequence: CASSESPYHRNNSPLHF. The DNA for the CDR3 is TGCGCCAGCAGTGAGTCGCCATACCACCGAAATAATTCACCCCTCCACTTT. The chain links TRBV10-1 to TRBJ1-6; D not certain. Germline-derived CDR1 and CDR2 are WNHNN and SYGVQD (reference sequence). Deletions cut 0 bases from V and 5 bases from J, with 14 bases between. The CDR3 is made up of 17 amino acids.